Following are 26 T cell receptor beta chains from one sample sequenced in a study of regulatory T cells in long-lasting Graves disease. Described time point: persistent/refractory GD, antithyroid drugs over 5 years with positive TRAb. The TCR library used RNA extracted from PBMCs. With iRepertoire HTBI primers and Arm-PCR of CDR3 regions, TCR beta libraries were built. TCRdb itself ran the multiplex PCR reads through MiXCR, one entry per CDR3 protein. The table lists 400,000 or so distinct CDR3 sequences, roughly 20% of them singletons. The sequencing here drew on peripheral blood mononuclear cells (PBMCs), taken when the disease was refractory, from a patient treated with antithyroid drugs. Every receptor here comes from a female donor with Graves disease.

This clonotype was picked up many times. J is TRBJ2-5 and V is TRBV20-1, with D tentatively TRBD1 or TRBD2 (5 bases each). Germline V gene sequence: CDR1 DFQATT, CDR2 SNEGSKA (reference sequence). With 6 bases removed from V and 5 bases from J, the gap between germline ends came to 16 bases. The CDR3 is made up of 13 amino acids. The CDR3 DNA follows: TGCAGTGCAACTCCTTGGGGACGGGAGACCCAGTACTTC. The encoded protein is CSATPWGRETQYF.

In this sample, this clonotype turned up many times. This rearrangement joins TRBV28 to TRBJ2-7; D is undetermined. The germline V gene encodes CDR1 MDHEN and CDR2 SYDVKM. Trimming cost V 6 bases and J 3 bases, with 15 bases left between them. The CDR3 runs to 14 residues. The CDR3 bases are TGTGCCAGCAGCGAGGCAGGCCAATTCTACGAGCAGTACTTC. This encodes CASSEAGQFYEQYF.

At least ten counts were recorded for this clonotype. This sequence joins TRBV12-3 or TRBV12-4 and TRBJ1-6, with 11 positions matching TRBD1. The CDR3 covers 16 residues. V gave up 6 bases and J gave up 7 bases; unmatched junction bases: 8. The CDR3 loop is CASSLRGTGGNSPLHF. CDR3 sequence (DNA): TGTGCCAGCAGCCTTAGAGGGACAGGGGGAAATTCACCCCTCCACTTT.

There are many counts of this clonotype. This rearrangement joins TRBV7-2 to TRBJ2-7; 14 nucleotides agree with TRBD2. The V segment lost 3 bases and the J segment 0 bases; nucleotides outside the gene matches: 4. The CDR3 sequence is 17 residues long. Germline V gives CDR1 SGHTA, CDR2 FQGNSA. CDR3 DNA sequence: TGTGCCAGCAGCTTCCTCGGGACTAGCGGGAGCTCCTACGAGCAGTACTTC. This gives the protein CASSFLGTSGSSYEQYF.

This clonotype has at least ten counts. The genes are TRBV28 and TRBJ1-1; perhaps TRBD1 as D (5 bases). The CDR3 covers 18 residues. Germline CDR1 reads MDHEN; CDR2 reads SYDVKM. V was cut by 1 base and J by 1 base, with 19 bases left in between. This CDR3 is CASSLFAGGGRGNTEAFF. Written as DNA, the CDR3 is TGTGCCAGCAGTTTATTTGCTGGTGGGGGAAGGGGGAACACTGAAGCTTTCTTT.

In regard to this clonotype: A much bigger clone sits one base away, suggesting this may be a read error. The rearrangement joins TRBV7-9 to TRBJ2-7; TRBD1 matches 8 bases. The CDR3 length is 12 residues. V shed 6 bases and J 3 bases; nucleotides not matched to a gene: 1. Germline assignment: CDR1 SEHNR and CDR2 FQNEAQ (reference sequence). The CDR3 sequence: CASRDRDYEQYF. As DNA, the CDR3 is TGTGCCAGCAGGGACAGGGACTACGAGCAGTACTTC.

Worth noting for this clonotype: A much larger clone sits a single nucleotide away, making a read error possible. The CDR3 DNA is TGTGCCGGCAGCTTATACCCGGTGGAGCAGCCGTACTTC. This translates into CAGSLYPVEQPYF. The chain combines TRBV7-2 with TRBJ2-7; D call uncertain. The CDR3 runs to 13 residues. CDR1 and CDR2 from the germline V gene are SGHTA and FQGNSA.

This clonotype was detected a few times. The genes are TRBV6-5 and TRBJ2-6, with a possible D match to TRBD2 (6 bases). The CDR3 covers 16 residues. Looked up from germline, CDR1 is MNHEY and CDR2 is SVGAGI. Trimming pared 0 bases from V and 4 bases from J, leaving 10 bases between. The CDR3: CASSYSGGTGANVLTF. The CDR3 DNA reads TGTGCCAGCAGTTACTCGGGCGGGACCGGGGCCAACGTCCTGACTTTC.

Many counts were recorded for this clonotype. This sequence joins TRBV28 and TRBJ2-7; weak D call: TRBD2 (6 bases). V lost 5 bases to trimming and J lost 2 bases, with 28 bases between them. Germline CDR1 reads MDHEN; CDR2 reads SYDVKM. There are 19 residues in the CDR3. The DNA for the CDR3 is TGTGCCAGCAGTCCTTACGGTAGTGGGGTGGGAGGACGACCCTACGAGCAGTACTTC. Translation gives CASSPYGSGVGGRPYEQYF.

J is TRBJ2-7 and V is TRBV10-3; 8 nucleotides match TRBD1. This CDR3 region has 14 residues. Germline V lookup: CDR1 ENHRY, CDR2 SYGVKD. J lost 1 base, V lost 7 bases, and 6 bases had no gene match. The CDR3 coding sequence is TGTGCCATCAACCCCACAGGGGGATCCTACGAGCAGTACTTC. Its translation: CAINPTGGSYEQYF.

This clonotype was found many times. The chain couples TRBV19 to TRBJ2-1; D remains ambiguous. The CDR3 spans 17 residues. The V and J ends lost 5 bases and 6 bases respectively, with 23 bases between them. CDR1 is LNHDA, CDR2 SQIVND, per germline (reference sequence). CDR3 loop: CASSASRGLGTGNEQFF. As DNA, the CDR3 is TGTGCCAGTAGTGCCTCCCGTGGGCTTGGTACTGGCAATGAGCAGTTCTTC.

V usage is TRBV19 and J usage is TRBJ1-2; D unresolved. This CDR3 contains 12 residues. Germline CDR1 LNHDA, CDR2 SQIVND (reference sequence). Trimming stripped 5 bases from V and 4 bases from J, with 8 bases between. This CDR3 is CASSRVAYGYTF. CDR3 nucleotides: TGTGCCAGTAGTCGAGTCGCCTATGGCTACACCTTC. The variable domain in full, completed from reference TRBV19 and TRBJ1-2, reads DGGITQSPKYLFRKEGQNVTLSCEQNLNHDAMYWYRQDPGQGLRLIYYSQIVNDFQKGDIAEGYSVSREKKESFPLTVTSAQKNPTAFYLCASSRVAYGYTFGSGTRLTVV.

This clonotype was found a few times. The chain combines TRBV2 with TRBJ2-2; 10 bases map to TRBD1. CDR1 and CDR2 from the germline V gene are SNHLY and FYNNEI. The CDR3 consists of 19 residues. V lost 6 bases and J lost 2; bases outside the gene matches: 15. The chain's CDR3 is CASRALGGQGVENTGELFF. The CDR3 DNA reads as TGTGCCAGCAGGGCCCTGGGAGGACAGGGGGTAGAAAACACCGGGGAGCTGTTTTTT.

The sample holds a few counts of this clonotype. CDR3 sequence (DNA): TGTGCCATCAGTGTTGGAGAACAAGAGACCCAGTACTTC. Its translation is CAISVGEQETQYF. V usage is TRBV10-3 and J usage is TRBJ2-5; D remains ambiguous. Trimming took off 4 bases at V and 2 bases at J, with 8 bases between the two ends. The V gene's germline CDR1 is ENHRY and CDR2 SYGVKD. There are 13 residues in the CDR3.

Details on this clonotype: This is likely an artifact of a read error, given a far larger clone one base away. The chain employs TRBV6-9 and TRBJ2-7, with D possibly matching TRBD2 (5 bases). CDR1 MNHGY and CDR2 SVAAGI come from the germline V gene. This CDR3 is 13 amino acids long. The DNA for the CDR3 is TGTGCCAGCCGGGGAGTGGGCTCCTACGGGCAGTACTTC. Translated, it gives CASRGVGSYGQYF.

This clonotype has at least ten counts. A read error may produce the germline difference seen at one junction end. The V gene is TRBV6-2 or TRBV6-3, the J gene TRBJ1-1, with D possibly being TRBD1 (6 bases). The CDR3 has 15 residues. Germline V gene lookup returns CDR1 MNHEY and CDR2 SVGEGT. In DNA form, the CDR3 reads TGTGCCAGCAGTTACGCACCTACAGGGAACGCTGAAGCTTTCTTT. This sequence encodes CASSYAPTGNAEAFF.

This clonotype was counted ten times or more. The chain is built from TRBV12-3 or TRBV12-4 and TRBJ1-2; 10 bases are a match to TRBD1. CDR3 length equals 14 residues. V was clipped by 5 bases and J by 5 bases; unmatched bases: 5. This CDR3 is CASSPQGQGYGYTF. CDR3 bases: TGTGCCAGCAGTCCCCAGGGACAGGGGTATGGCTACACCTTC.

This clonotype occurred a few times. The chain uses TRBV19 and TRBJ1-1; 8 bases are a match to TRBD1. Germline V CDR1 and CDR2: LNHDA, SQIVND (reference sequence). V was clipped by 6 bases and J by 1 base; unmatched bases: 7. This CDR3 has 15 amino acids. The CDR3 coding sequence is TGTGCCAGTAGGAACTCCGGGACAGGGAACACTGAAGCTTTCTTT. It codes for CASRNSGTGNTEAFF. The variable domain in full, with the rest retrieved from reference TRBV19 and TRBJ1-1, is DGGITQSPKYLFRKEGQNVTLSCEQNLNHDAMYWYRQDPGQGLRLIYYSQIVNDFQKGDIAEGYSVSREKKESFPLTVTSAQKNPTAFYLCASRNSGTGNTEAFFGQGTRLTVV.

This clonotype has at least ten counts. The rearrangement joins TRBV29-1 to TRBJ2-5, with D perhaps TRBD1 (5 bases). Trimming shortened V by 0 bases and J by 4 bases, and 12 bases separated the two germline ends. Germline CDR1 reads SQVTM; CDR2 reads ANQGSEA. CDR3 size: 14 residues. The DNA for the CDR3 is TGCAGCGTTGAAGATCCCCAGGGTAGAGAGACCCAGTACTTC. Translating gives CSVEDPQGRETQYF.

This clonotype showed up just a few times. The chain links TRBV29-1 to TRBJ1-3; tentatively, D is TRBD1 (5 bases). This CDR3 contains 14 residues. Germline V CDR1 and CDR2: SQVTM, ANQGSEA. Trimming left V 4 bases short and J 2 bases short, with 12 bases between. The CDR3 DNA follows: TGCAGCGTTGCATTCTTGGGGGCTGGAAACACCATATATTTT. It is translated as CSVAFLGAGNTIYF.

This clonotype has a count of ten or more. CDR3 coding DNA: TGTGCCAGCAAGAGGACAGCTGCAACTAATGAAAAACTGTTTTTT. Amino acids: CASKRTAATNEKLFF. The chain combines TRBV2 with TRBJ1-4, with D maybe TRBD1 (6 bases). Per the germline V gene, CDR1 is SNHLY and CDR2 is FYNNEI. The CDR3 is 15 amino acids. V was pared by 7 bases and J by 0 bases, with 12 bases between.

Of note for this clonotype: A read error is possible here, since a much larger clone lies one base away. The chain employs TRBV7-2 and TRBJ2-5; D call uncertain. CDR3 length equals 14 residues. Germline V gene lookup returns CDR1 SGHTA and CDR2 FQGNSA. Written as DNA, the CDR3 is TGTGCCGGCAGCTTAGATATTTGGGCGGAGACCCAGTACTTC. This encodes CAGSLDIWAETQYF.

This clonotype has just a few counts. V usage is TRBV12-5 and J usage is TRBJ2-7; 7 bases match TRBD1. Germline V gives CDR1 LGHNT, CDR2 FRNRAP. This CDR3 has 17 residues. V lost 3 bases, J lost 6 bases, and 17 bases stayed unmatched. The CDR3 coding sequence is TGTGCTAGTGGTTTCGAGGCTAAGGACAGGCCCCCGGTCGAGCAGTACTTC. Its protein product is CASGFEAKDRPPVEQYF.

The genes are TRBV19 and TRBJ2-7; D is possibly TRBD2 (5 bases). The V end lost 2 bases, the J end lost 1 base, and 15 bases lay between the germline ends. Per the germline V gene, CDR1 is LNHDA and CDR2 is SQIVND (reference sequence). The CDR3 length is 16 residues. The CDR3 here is CASSISLAGGSYEQYF. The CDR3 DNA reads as TGTGCCAGTAGTATAAGCCTGGCGGGTGGTTCCTACGAGCAGTACTTC.

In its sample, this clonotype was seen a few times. CDR3 bases: TGTGCCAGCAGCTCAGACTTTGGAGTAAGCTCCTACGAGCAGTACTTC. The encoded protein is CASSSDFGVSSYEQYF. The chain is built from TRBV7-9 and TRBJ2-7, with D unresolved. CDR3 length: 16 amino acids. The V gene lost 4 bases and the J gene lost 0 bases, with 16 bases spanning the gap. Germline V gene data show CDR1 as SEHNR and CDR2 as FQNEAQ (reference sequence).

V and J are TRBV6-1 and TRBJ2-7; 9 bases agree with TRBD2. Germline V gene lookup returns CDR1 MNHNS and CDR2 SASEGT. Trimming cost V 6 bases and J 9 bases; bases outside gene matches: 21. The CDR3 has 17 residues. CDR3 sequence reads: CASSPIGGSGRLDGQYF. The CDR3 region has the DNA TGTGCCAGCAGCCCCATTGGTGGTAGCGGGAGACTCGACGGGCAGTACTTC.